The 6 T cell receptor beta chains reported below all come from one sample, sequenced in a study of shared clonotypes between healthy human individuals (dated by TCRdb to 2018 to 2021). CD8 naive samples were CD45RO-negative cells positively selected for CCR7, giving a CD45RA+CCR7+ population that excluded TemRA cells. Library preparation employed the immunoSEQ multiplex PCR assay. The table comes from immuneACCESS by way of TCRdb, which keeps in-frame sequences with V and J called. Part of the clones is missing from these tables; in studies checked, under half for an unresolved V gene and the rest for unknown reasons. This sample comprises 2 million to 2.5 million clones, under 95% of them detected only once. The top ten constitute under 2% of the sample. Source material: naive CD8+ T cells from PBMCs. The cell subset or site label, read with the paper, signifies: CD45RA+CCR7+. The origin of the receptors is a man aged 18 to 29 in good health. Some clones in this sample may be carry-over from other donors' samples.

This chain connects TRBV7-6 to TRBJ1-4; D unresolved. The germline gives CDR1 SGHVS, CDR2 FNYEAQ. This CDR3 spans 14 amino acids. Trimming shortened V by 5 bases and J by 4 bases, and 11 bases separated the two germline ends. CDR3 sequence: CASSGVYGNEKLFF. Written as DNA, the CDR3 is TGTGCCAGCAGCGGCGTGTACGGTAATGAAAAACTGTTTTTT. Drawing the rest from reference TRBV7-6 and TRBJ1-4, the complete variable domain is GAGVSQSPRYKVTKRGQDVALRCDPISGHVSLYWYRQALGQGPEFLTYFNYEAQQDKSGLPNDRFSAERPEGSISTLTIQRTEQRDSAMYRCASSGVYGNEKLFFGSGTQLSVL.

The V and J genes are TRBV19 and TRBJ2-1; TRBD2 matches 8 bases. J was trimmed by 5 bases and V by 3 bases; bases with no gene match: 6. This CDR3 spans 15 amino acids. CDR1 is LNHDA and CDR2 is SQIVND in the germline V gene (reference sequence). As DNA, the CDR3 is TGTGCCAGTAGTATTGGGTTTAGCGGGAACAATGAGCAGTTCTTC. Its translation: CASSIGFSGNNEQFF.

The gene calls are TRBV27 and TRBJ1-2; D unclear. Between the trimmed V and J ends, which lost 5 bases and 4 bases, there was a span of 17 bases. The germline V gene has CDR1 MNHEY and CDR2 SMNVEV (reference sequence). CDR3 length: 15 residues. Here the CDR3 DNA reads TGTGCCAGCAGTCCGATTATAGGGCCGGGCTATGGCTACACCTTC. It yields the protein CASSPIIGPGYGYTF.

The chain links TRBV4-2 to TRBJ1-4, with TRBD1 matching over 8 bases. V lost 3 bases to trimming and J lost 5 bases; unmatched junction nucleotides: 5. This CDR3 has 15 amino acids. The V gene's germline CDR1 is LGHNA and CDR2 YNFKEQ. This CDR3 is CASSQGDRGNEKLFF. The DNA for the CDR3 is TGTGCCAGCAGCCAGGGAGACAGGGGAAATGAAAAACTGTTTTTT.

Concerning this clone itself: Distinct nucleotide sequences in the sample also encode this CDR3. The chain combines TRBV15 with TRBJ2-5; 7 bases align to TRBD1. Germline loops: CDR1 LNHNV, CDR2 YYDKDF (reference sequence). The ends lost 0 bases at V and 2 bases at J; junction bases unmatched: 3. The CDR3 loop spans 15 amino acids. In DNA, the CDR3 is TGTGCCACCAGCAGAGACGGGACAGATCAAGAGACCCAGTACTTC. Translation: CATSRDGTDQETQYF.

The chain employs TRBV9 and TRBJ2-1; 10 bases align to TRBD2. Germline V CDR1 and CDR2: SGDLS, YYNGEE. The V gene end was trimmed by 0 bases and the J gene end by 9 bases; junction bases not matched to a gene: 9. This CDR3 is 16 amino acids long. In DNA, the CDR3 is TGTGCCAGCAGCGTAGATGGGGGGACTAGCGATAGTGAGCAGTTCTTC. Encoded protein: CASSVDGGTSDSEQFF.